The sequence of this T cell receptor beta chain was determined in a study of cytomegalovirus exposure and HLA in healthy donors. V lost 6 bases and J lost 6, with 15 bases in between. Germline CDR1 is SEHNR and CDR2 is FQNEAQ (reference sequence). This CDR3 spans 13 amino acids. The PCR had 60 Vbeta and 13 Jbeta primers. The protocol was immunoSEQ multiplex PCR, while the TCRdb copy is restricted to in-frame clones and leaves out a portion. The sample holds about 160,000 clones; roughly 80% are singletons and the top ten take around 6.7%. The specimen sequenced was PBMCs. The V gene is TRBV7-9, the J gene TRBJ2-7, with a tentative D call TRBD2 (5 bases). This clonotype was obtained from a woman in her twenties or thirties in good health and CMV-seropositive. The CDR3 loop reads CASRGSILTEQYF. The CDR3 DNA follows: TGTGCCAGCAGAGGGAGTATTTTAACCGAGCAGTACTTC.